The 24 T cell receptor beta chains listed next were all sequenced from one sample in a study of glioma-infiltrating T cells listed by TCRdb under 2016. TCRdb lists the instrument as Illumina MiSeq. The iRepertoire nested amplicon-rescue multiplex PCR (arm-PCR) platform was used to amplify TCR alpha and beta CDR3 regions from RNA. TCRdb reanalyzed the raw reads on its own, using fastp at Q25 for trimming and MiXCR for clone calling, and kept in-frame beta chains. Rows are unified per CDR3 protein, each entry keeping the most common DNA and genes. The sample yields tens of thousands of distinct CDR3 sequences; approximately 39% were counted once. Clones ranked in the top ten supply more than 30% of the sample. The sequenced sample consisted of glioma tissue, nonneoplastic brain tissue, or PBMCs (not recorded which). The receptors shown here come from a human donor with low-grade glioma or glioblastoma, undergoing nonglioma brain surgery, or in good health (not recorded which).

With regard to this clonotype: This could be a read error, since a much larger clone is one nucleotide away. V is TRBV3-1 and J is TRBJ2-7, with D possibly called TRBD1 or TRBD2 (6 bases each). Germline V gene data show CDR1 as LGHDT and CDR2 as YNNKEL (reference sequence). CDR3 length equals 15 residues. Trimming took off 3 bases at V and 0 bases at J, with 12 bases between the two ends. The CDR3 loop reads CASSQGHGGSYEQYF. The CDR3 DNA reads as TGTGCCAGCAGCCAGGGACACGGGGGCTCCTACGAGCAGTACTTC.

Comment on this clonotype: The CDR3 carries no conserved terminal phenylalanine or tryptophan, so it likely arises from a read error. This chain connects TRBV5-1 to TRBJ1-2; D gene ambiguous. The germline V and J ends were trimmed by 6 bases and 0 bases, with 12 bases remaining between them. CDR1 and CDR2 (germline): SGHRS, YFSETQ. CDR3 size: 14 residues. CDR3 in DNA: TGCGCCAGCAAGGCGACTACTACTAACTATGGCTACACCCTC. Translating it yields CASKATTTNYGYTL.

This clonotype was seen many times. The rearrangement links TRBV28 to TRBJ1-6; no firm D call. Germline values: CDR1 MDHEN, CDR2 SYDVKM. This CDR3 has 15 residues. The CDR3 is CAHNRGNANNSPLHF. CDR3 DNA: TGTGCACACAACCGAGGGAACGCGAACAATTCACCCCTCCACTTT.

This clonotype showed up many times. This chain joins TRBV3-1 and TRBJ2-1; D possibly corresponds to TRBD1 (6 bases). The V and J ends lost 1 base and 6 bases respectively, with 16 bases between them. CDR1 and CDR2 (germline): LGHDT, YNNKEL (reference sequence). CDR3 length: 16 residues. The CDR3 spells CASSQGTGHRANEQFF. The CDR3 coding sequence is TGTGCCAGCAGCCAAGGGACGGGACATAGGGCCAATGAGCAGTTCTTC.

This clonotype has a handful of counts. A much larger clone lies a single base off, so this may be a read error. The chain joins TRBV29-1 to TRBJ1-1; weak D call: TRBD1 (5 bases). The CDR3 sequence is 13 residues long. Per germline, CDR1 SQVTM and CDR2 ANQGSEA. As DNA, the CDR3 is TGCAGAGTCACCCCCGGACAGAACACTGAAGCTTTCTTT. The encoded protein is CRVTPGQNTEAFF.

There are many counts of this clonotype. The chain links TRBV6-1 to TRBJ2-7; 8 bases are shared with TRBD1. Per germline, CDR1 MNHNS and CDR2 SASEGT. Trimming removed 10 bases from V and 7 bases from J; junction bases left unmatched: 9. There are 12 residues in the CDR3. CDR3 residues: CATRTGLGEQYF. The CDR3 nucleotides are TGTGCCACCCGGACAGGGCTGGGTGAGCAGTACTTC.

In its sample, this clonotype was seen many times. Germline is not matched at one junction end, which may reflect a read error. This sequence joins TRBV15 and TRBJ2-5; no clear D. The CDR3 contains 16 residues. Per the germline V gene, CDR1 is LNHNV and CDR2 is YYDKDF (reference sequence). The CDR3 sequence: CATSRAPTGFQETQYF. DNA of the CDR3: TGTGCCACCAGCAGAGCCCCCACTGGCTTTCAAGAGACCCAATACTTC. The full variable domain, in which reference TRBV15 and TRBJ2-5 provide the parts outside the CDR3, is DAMVIQNPRYQVTQFGKPVTLSCSQTLNHNVMYWYQQKSSQAPKLLFHYYDKDFNNEADTPDNFQSRRPNTSFCFLDIRSPGLGDTAMYLCATSRAPTGFQETQYFGPGTRLLVL.

The table lists this clonotype with many counts. The chain has TRBV28 and TRBJ2-1; a possible D gene is TRBD2 (6 bases). The germline V gene has CDR1 MDHEN and CDR2 SYDVKM. The CDR3 runs 14 residues. Trimming took 7 bases from V and 3 from J, leaving 13 bases between them. CDR3 sequence reads: CASMGGVSYNEQFF. In nucleotides, the CDR3 is TGTGCCAGCATGGGGGGAGTAAGCTACAATGAGCAGTTCTTC.

This rearrangement joins TRBV27 to TRBJ2-1, with 12 positions matching TRBD2. The CDR3 length is 15 residues. The ends lost 5 bases at V and 2 bases at J; junction bases unmatched: 1. The V gene's germline CDR1 is MNHEY and CDR2 SMNVEV (reference sequence). The CDR3 here is CASSTSGRPYNEQFF. In DNA form, the CDR3 reads TGTGCCAGCAGTACTAGCGGGAGGCCCTACAATGAGCAGTTCTTC.

By frequency in the sample, this clonotype is medium-sized. The chain joins TRBV12-3 or TRBV12-4 to TRBJ1-1; 8 bases are a match to TRBD1. The CDR3 sequence is 13 residues long. The J segment lost 3 bases and the V segment lost 6 bases, leaving 3 bases of the junction unmatched. CDR3 sequence: CASSGQGYTEAFF. As DNA, the CDR3 is TGTGCCAGCAGCGGACAGGGCTACACTGAAGCTTTCTTT.

This clonotype appeared many times. This rearrangement joins TRBV20-1 to TRBJ1-2; D remains ambiguous. The CDR3 covers 13 residues. The germline V gene encodes CDR1 DFQATT and CDR2 SNEGSKA (reference sequence). The V end was cut by 4 bases, the J end by 0 bases, with 9 bases between. CDR3 protein: CSATGTTNYGYTF. The CDR3 bases are TGCAGTGCTACGGGTACCACTAACTATGGCTACACCTTC.

A word on this clonotype: A read error may account for a junction end that differs from germline. V usage is TRBV6-6 and J usage is TRBJ2-3; tentatively, D is TRBD1 or TRBD2 (6 bases each). Germline CDR1 and CDR2: MNHNY and SVGAGI (reference sequence). This CDR3 comprises 15 residues. CDR3 nucleotides: TGTGCCCGCAGTCTACTCGGGGGCGTCACCGATACGCAGTATTTT. It is translated as CARSLLGGVTDTQYF.

To note about this clonotype: This could be a read error, since a much larger clone is one nucleotide away. V and J are TRBV2 and TRBJ2-1, with D perhaps TRBD1 or TRBD2 (6 bases each). V was pared by 8 bases and J by 9 bases, with 17 bases between. Germline V lookup: CDR1 SNHLY, CDR2 FYNNEI. The CDR3 contains 13 residues. This CDR3 is CASLRDKGGEQFF. DNA for the CDR3: TGTGCCAGCTTACGGGACAAGGGAGGTGAGCAGTTCTTC.

This clonotype was recorded many times. V is TRBV28 and J is TRBJ2-7, with D uncertain. CDR3 length: 13 residues. The V gene's germline CDR1 is MDHEN and CDR2 SYDVKM. The V and J ends lost 4 bases and 3 bases respectively, with 10 bases between them. Here the CDR3 reads CASSYSTDYEQYF. The CDR3 DNA sequence: TGTGCCAGCAGTTATAGCACTGACTACGAGCAGTACTTC.

A word on this clonotype: A much bigger clone sits one base away, suggesting this may be a read error. This rearrangement joins TRBV20-1 to TRBJ2-7; no firm D call. The CDR3 runs to 14 residues. The V end was cut by 3 bases, the J end by 2 bases, with 14 bases between. The V gene's germline CDR1 is DFQATT and CDR2 SNEGSKA (reference sequence). The chain's CDR3 is CSASLWSPTYEQYF. The CDR3 DNA reads as TGCAGTGCTAGTTTGTGGAGTCCTACCTACGAGCAGTACTTC.

A note on this clonotype: Since a much larger clone is just one base distant, this may be a read error. V and J are TRBV20-1 and TRBJ2-2; TRBD1 is a possible D gene (5 bases). This CDR3 is 16 amino acids long. V was trimmed by 4 bases and J by 2 bases, leaving 17 bases between them. CDR1 is DFQATT and CDR2 is SNEGSKA in the germline V gene (reference sequence). CDR3 amino acids: CSATTLGQRNTGELFF. The CDR3 nucleotides read TGCAGTGCTACCACCTTGGGGCAGAGAAACACCGGGGAGCTGTTTTTT.

To note about this clonotype: A much larger clone is a single base away; this may be a read error. This chain uses TRBV7-2 with TRBJ2-1; D is tentatively TRBD1 or TRBD2 (5 bases each). The CDR3 is 16 residues long. CDR1 and CDR2 (germline): SGHTA, FQGNSA. V shed 5 bases and J shed 2 bases, with 16 bases lying between them. CDR3 DNA sequence: TGTGCCAGCAGCCTGGGACCTCCGACGGCCTACAATGAGCAGTTCTTC. This encodes CASSLGPPTAYNEQFF.

The sample holds many counts of this clonotype. The chain links TRBV4-1 to TRBJ2-7, with D possibly being TRBD2 (5 bases). The CDR3 is made up of 13 amino acids. Germline V CDR1 and CDR2: MGHRA, YSYEKL. The germline V and J ends were trimmed by 4 bases and 3 bases, with 10 bases remaining between them. The DNA for the CDR3 is TGCGCCAGCAGCCGGAGGACGGGCTACGAGCAGTACTTC. Protein: CASSRRTGYEQYF.

V usage is TRBV7-9 and J usage is TRBJ2-1, with D uncertain. V was trimmed by 2 bases and J by 0 bases, leaving 5 bases between them. Per the germline V gene, CDR1 is SEHNR and CDR2 is FQNEAQ (reference sequence). The CDR3 covers 14 residues. The CDR3 region has the DNA TGTGCCAGCAGCTTATCAAGCTCCTACAATGAGCAGTTCTTC. This encodes CASSLSSSYNEQFF.

The genes are TRBV6-1 and TRBJ2-5; 7 bases match TRBD2. This CDR3 is built from 13 residues. V lost 9 bases to trimming and J lost 4 bases; unmatched junction nucleotides: 8. Germline V gene sequence: CDR1 MNHNS, CDR2 SASEGT. The CDR3 loop is CASSTLAGETQYF. The DNA of the CDR3 is TGTGCCAGTAGTACCTTAGCGGGAGAGACCCAGTACTTC.

In its sample, this clonotype was seen many times. The chain uses TRBV19 and TRBJ1-1; tentative D call: TRBD1 (6 bases). Germline CDR1 reads LNHDA; CDR2 reads SQIVND (reference sequence). V was trimmed by 6 bases and J by 6 bases, leaving 14 bases between them. The CDR3 loop spans 13 amino acids. DNA for the CDR3: TGTGCCAGTAGCCGGGACATAAGGTCTGAAGCTTTCTTT. This gives the protein CASSRDIRSEAFF. Based on the CDR3 plus reference TRBV19 and TRBJ1-1, the full variable domain is DGGITQSPKYLFRKEGQNVTLSCEQNLNHDAMYWYRQDPGQGLRLIYYSQIVNDFQKGDIAEGYSVSREKKESFPLTVTSAQKNPTAFYLCASSRDIRSEAFFGQGTRLTVV.

This clonotype was counted ten times or more. The chain joins TRBV20-1 to TRBJ2-7; D ambiguous. V lost 2 bases, J lost 0 bases, and 5 bases lay in between. Germline V gives CDR1 DFQATT, CDR2 SNEGSKA (reference sequence). The length of the CDR3 is 12 residues. The CDR3 coding sequence is TGCAGTGCTAGACAGTCCTCCTACGAGCAGTACTTC. This encodes CSARQSSYEQYF.

The chain employs TRBV20-1 and TRBJ2-3; 12 nucleotides align to TRBD1. The CDR3 covers 16 residues. The germline V gene encodes CDR1 DFQATT and CDR2 SNEGSKA (reference sequence). The V segment lost 6 bases and the J segment 5 bases; nucleotides outside the gene matches: 12. The CDR3: CSASQPGQGARDTQYF. The DNA for the CDR3 is TGCAGTGCCAGCCAACCGGGACAGGGGGCTAGAGATACGCAGTATTTT.

As to this clonotype: This may come from a read error, since a much larger clone is one base off. The gene calls are TRBV18 and TRBJ2-3; D uncertain. Looked up from germline, CDR1 is KGHSH and CDR2 is LQKENI. V lost 4 bases to trimming and J lost 6 bases, with 11 bases between them. This CDR3 has 13 residues. CDR3 nucleotide sequence: TGTGCCAGCTCACACTCACCTCGGGATACGCAGTATTTT. Protein sequence: CASSHSPRDTQYF.